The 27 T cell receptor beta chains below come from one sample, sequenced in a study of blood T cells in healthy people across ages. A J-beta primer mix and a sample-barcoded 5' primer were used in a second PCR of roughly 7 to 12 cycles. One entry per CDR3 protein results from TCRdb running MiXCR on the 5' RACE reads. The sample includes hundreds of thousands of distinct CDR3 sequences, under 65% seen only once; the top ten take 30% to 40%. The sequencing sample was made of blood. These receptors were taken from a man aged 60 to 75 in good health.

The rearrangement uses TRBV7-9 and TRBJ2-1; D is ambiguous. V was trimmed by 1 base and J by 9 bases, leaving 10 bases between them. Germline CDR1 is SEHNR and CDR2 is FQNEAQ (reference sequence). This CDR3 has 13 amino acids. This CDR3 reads CASSLEAGSEQFF. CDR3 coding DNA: TGTGCCAGCAGCTTAGAGGCCGGTAGTGAGCAGTTCTTC.

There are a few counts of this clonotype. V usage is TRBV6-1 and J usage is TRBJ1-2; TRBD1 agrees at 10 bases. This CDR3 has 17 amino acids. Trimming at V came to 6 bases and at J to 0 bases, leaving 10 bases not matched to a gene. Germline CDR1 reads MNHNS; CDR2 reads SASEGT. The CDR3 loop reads CASRKTGTGDTNYGYTF. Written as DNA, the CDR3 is TGTGCCAGCAGAAAGACCGGGACAGGGGATACTAACTATGGCTACACCTTC.

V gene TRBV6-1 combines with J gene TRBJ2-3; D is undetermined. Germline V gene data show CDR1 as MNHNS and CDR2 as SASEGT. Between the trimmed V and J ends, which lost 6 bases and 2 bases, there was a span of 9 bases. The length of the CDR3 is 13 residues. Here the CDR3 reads CASRRQDTDTQYF. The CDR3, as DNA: TGTGCCAGCAGAAGGCAGGACACAGATACGCAGTATTTT.

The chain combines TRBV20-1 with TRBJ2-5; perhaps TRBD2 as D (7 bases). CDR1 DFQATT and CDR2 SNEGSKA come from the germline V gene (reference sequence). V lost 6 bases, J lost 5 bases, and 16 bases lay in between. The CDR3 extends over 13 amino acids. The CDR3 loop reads CSAEGRGLETQYF. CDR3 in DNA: TGCAGTGCCGAGGGGCGGGGGCTGGAGACCCAGTACTTC.

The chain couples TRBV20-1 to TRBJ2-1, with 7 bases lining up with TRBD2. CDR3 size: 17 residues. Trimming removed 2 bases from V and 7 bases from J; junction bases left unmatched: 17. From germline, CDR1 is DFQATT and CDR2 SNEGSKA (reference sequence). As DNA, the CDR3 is TGCAGTGCTAGAACCCAGCTAGCGGCCCTTCCTGTGAATGAGCAGTTCTTC. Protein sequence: CSARTQLAALPVNEQFF.

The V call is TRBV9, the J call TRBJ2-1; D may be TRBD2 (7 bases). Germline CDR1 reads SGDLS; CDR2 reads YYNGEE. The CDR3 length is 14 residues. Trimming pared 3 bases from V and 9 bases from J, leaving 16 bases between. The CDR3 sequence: CASSGVGGAGEQFF. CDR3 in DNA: TGTGCCAGCAGCGGAGTAGGGGGGGCAGGTGAGCAGTTCTTC.

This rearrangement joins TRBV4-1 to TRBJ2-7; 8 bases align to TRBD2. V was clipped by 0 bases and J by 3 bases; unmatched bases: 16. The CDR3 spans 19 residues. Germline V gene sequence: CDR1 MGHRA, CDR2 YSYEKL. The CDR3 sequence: CASSQDGVDSSGTSYEQYF. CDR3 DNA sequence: TGCGCCAGCAGCCAAGATGGTGTGGACAGCTCCGGGACTAGCTACGAGCAGTACTTC.

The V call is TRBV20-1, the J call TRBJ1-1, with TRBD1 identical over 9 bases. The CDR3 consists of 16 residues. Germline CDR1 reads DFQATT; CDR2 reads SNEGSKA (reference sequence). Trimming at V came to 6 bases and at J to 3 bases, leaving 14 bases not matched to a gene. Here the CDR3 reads CSAANPQGAGDTEAFF. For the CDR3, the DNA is TGCAGTGCCGCCAACCCACAGGGGGCAGGGGACACTGAAGCTTTCTTT.

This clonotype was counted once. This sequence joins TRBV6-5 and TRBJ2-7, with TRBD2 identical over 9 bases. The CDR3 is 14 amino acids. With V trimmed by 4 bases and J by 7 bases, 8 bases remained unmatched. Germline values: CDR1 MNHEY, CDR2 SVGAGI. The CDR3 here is CASSLSGGRQEQYF. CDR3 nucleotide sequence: TGTGCCAGCAGTTTAAGCGGGGGGCGACAGGAGCAGTACTTC.

CDR3 sequence (DNA): TGCAGTGCTAGAGATACAGGGAATTTAGGGTACAATGAGCAGTTCTTC. Translation gives CSARDTGNLGYNEQFF. This rearrangement joins TRBV20-1 to TRBJ2-1, with D possibly TRBD1 on 6 matching bases. Germline CDR1 and CDR2: DFQATT and SNEGSKA (reference sequence). V was clipped by 0 bases and J by 4 bases, with 16 bases between them. CDR3 length equals 16 residues.

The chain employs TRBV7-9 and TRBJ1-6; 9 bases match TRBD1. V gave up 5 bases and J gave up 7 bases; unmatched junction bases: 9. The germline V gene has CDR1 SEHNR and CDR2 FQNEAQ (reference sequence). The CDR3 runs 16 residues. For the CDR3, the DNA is TGTGCCAGCAGCAGCAGCACCGGGACAGGGAATTCACCCCTCCACTTT. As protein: CASSSSTGTGNSPLHF.

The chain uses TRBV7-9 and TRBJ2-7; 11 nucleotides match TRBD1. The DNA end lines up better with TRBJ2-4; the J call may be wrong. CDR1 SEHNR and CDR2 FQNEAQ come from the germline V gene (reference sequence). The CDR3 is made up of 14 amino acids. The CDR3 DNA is TGTGCCAGCAGCCACCGGGACAGGGGGTACATTCAGTACTTC. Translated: CASSHRDRGYIQYF.

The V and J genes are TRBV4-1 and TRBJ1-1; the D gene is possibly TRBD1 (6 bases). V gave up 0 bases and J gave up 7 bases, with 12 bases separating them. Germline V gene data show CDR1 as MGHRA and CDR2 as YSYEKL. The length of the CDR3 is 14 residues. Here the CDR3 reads CASSQDAGGLEAFF. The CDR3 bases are TGCGCCAGCAGCCAAGACGCCGGGGGGCTTGAAGCTTTCTTT.

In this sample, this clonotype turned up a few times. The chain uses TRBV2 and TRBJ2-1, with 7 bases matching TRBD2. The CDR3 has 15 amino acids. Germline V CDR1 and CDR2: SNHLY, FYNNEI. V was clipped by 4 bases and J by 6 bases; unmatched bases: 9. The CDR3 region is CASSAGLAASNEQFF. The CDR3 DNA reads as TGTGCCAGCAGTGCCGGTCTAGCGGCCTCCAATGAGCAGTTCTTC.

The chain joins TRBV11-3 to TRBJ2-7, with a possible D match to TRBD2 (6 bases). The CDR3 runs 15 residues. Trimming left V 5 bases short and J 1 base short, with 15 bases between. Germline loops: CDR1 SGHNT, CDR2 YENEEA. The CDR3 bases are TGTGCCAGCAGCAGATCAGCTAGCGAGTCCTACGAGCAGTACTTC. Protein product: CASSRSASESYEQYF. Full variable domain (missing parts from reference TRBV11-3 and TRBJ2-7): EAGVVQSPRYKIIEKKQPVAFWCNPISGHNTLYWYLQNLGQGPELLIRYENEEAVDDSQLPKDRFSAERLKGVDSTLKIQPAELGDSAVYLCASSRSASESYEQYFGPGTRLTVT.

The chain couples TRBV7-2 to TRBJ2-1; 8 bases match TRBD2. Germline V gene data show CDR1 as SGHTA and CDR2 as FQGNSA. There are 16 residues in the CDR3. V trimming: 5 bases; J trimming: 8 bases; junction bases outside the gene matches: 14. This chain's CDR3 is CASSPGLAGPLHEQFF. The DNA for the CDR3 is TGTGCCAGCAGCCCTGGACTAGCTGGGCCCCTTCATGAGCAGTTCTTC.

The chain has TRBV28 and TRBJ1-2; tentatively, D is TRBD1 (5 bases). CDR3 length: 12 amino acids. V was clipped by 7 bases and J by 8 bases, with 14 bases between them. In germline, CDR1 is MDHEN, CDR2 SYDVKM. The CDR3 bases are TGTGCCAGCACCCTAGGGGAACGGGGCTACACCTTC. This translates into CASTLGERGYTF.

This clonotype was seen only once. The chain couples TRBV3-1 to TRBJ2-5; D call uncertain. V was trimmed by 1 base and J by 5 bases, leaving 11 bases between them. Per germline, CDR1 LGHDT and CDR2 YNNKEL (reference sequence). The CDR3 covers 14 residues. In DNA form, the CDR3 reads TGTGCCAGCAGCCAAGTCTATAGGATGGAGACCCAGTACTTC. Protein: CASSQVYRMETQYF.

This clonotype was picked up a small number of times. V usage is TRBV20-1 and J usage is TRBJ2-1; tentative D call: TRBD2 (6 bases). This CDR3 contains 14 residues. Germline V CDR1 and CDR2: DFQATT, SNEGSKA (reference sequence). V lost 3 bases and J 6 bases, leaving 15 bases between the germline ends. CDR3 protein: CSAREGRGVNEQFF. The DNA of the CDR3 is TGCAGTGCTAGGGAGGGGAGAGGTGTCAATGAGCAGTTCTTC.

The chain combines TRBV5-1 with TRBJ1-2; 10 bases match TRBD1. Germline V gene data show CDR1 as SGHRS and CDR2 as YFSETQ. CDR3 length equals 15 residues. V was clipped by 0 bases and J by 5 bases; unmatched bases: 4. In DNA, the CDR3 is TGCGCCAGCAGCTTGGGACAGGGGGCGGAGTATGGCTACACCTTC. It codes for CASSLGQGAEYGYTF.

The CDR3 loop reads CSARDTLRDSGANVLTF. The CDR3 nucleotides read TGCAGTGCTAGAGACACCCTCAGGGACTCTGGGGCCAACGTCCTGACTTTC. V is TRBV20-1 and J is TRBJ2-6; tentative D call: TRBD1 (5 bases). Germline CDR1 is DFQATT and CDR2 is SNEGSKA (reference sequence). The CDR3 extends over 17 amino acids. V lost 0 bases and J lost 0, with 12 bases in between.

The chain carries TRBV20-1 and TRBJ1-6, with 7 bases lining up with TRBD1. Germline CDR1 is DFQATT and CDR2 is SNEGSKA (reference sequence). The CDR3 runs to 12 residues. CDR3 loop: CSARQGNSPLHF. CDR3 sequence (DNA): TGCAGCGCCAGACAGGGAAATTCACCCCTCCACTTT.

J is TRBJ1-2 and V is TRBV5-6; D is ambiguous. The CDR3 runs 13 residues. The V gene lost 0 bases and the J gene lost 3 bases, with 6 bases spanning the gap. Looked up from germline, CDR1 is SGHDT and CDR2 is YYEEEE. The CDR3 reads CASSLGPYYGYTF. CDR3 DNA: TGTGCCAGCAGCTTGGGGCCCTACTATGGCTACACCTTC.

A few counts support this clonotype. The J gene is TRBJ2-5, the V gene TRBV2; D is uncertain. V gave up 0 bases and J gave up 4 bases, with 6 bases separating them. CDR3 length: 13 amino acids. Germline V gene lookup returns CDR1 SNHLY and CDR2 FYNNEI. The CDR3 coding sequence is TGTGCCAGCAGTGAAGCTTGGGCAGAGACCCAGTACTTC. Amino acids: CASSEAWAETQYF.

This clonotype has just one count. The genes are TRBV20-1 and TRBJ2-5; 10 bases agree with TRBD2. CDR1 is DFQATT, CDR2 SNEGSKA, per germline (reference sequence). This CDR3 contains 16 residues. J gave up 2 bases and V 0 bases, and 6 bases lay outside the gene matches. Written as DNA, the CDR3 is TGCAGTGCTAGAGACCCTAGCGGGGGCTTACAAGAGACCCAGTACTTC. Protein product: CSARDPSGGLQETQYF.

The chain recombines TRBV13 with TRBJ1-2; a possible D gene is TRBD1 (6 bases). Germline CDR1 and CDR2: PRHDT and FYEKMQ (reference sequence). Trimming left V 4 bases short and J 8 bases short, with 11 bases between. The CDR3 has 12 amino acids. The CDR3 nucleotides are TGTGCCAGCAGCTCAACAGGGACCGGCTACACCTTC. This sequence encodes CASSSTGTGYTF.

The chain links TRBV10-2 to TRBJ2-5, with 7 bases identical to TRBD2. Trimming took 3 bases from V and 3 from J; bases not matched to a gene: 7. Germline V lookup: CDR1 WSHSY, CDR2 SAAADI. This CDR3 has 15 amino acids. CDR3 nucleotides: TGCGCCAGCAGTGAAGGAAGCGGGGAAAAAGAGACCCAGTACTTC. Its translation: CASSEGSGEKETQYF.